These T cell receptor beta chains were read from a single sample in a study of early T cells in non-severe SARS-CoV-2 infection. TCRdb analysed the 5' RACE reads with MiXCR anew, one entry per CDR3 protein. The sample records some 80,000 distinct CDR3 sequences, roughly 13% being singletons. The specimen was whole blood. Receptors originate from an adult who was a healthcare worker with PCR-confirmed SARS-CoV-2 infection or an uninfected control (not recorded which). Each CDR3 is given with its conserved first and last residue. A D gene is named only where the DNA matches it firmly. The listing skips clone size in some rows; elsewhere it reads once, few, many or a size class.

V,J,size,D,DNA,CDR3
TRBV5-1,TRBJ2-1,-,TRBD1,TGCGCCAGCAGCGGAACCGGGACAGGGGGCTTTGGGGAGCAGTTCTTC,CASSGTGTGGFGEQFF
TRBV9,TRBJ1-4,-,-,TGTGCCAGCAGCGTAGCTAGCGCAACTAATGAAAAACTGTTTTTT,CASSVASATNEKLFF
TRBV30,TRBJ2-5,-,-,TGTGCCTGGAGTGTGGGTGTGGCCTTGGAGACCCAGTACTTC,CAWSVGVALETQYF
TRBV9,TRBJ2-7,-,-,TGTGCCAGCAGCTTCTTGGACGCCCCGTCTCGCGAGCAGTACTTC,CASSFLDAPSREQYF
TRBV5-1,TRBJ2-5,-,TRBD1,TGCGCCAGCAGCTTGGAGGACAGGGGGCCTCAAGAGACCCAGTACTTC,CASSLEDRGPQETQYF
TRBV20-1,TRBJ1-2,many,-,TGCAGTGCTAACTTCGGGGGAAAAGGCTACACCTTC,CSANFGGKGYTF
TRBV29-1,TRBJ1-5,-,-,TGCAGCGTTGGTCTGGGCAATCAGCCCCAGCATTTT,CSVGLGNQPQHF
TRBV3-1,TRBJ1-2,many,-,TGTGCCAGCAGCCAAGATTTCGGGTATGGCTACACCTTC,CASSQDFGYGYTF
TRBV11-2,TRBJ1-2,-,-,TGTGCCAGCAGCTCTTTGGGGGGGTCCTATGGCTACACCTTC,CASSSLGGSYGYTF
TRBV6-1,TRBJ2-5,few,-,TGTGCCAGCAGTGAAGCGGTCCAAGAGACCCAGTACTTC,CASSEAVQETQYF
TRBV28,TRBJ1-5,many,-,TGTGCCAGCAGTTTGACGGGACAGCCCCAGCATTTT,CASSLTGQPQHF
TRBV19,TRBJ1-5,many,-,TGTGCCAGTAGTACACAGGGTGAGGTACAGCCCCAGCATTTT,CASSTQGEVQPQHF
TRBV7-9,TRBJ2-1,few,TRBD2,TGTGCCAGCAGCCGTCCGGAGACTAGCGGGGCGGATGAGCAGTTCTTC,CASSRPETSGADEQFF
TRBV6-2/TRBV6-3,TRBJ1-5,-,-,TGTGCCAGCAGTTACTCCGTACAGGGCAATCAGCCCCAGCATTTT,CASSYSVQGNQPQHF
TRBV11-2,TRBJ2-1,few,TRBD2,TGTGCCAGCAGCCCGAGCGGGGGGGTCAATGAGCAGTTCTTC,CASSPSGGVNEQFF
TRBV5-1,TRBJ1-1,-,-,TGCGCCAGCCGCGGACAGAACACTGAAGCTTTCTTT,CASRGQNTEAFF
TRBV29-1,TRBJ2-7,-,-,TGCAGCGTTGAAGATCCGGCAGCTGAATACGAGCAGTACTTC,CSVEDPAAEYEQYF
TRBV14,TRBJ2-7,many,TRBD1,TGTGCCAGCAGCCAGCGACAGGGATCGGGCGAGCAGTACTTC,CASSQRQGSGEQYF
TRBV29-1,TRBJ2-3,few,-,TGCAGCGTTGCCCCGACAGCTTCTAGCACAGATACGCAGTATTTT,CSVAPTASSTDTQYF
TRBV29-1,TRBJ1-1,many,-,TGCAGCGTTGGTAATGAAGCTTTCTTT,CSVGNEAFF
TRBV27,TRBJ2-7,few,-,TGTGCCAGCAGTATTAGAGGCGAGCAGTACTTC,CASSIRGEQYF
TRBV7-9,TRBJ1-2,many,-,TGTGCCAGCAGCTCTCCAGACTCCTATGGCTACACCTTC,CASSSPDSYGYTF
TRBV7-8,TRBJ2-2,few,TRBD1,TGTGCCAGCAGCTTAGTTGGGACAGTGAACACCGGGGAGCTGTTTTTT,CASSLVGTVNTGELFF
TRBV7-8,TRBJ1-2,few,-,TGTGCCAGCAGCTTAGGCCGGCGGAACTATGGCTACACCTTC,CASSLGRRNYGYTF
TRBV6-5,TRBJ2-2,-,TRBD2,TGTGCCAGCAGTGTGACTAGCGTTAACACCGGGGAGCTGTTTTTT,CASSVTSVNTGELFF
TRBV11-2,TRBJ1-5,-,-,TGTGCCAGCAGACGGGAAGATTCTAGCAATCAGCCCCAGCATTTT,CASRREDSSNQPQHF
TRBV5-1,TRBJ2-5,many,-,TGCGCCAGCAGCTCAAGGACAGCTACCAAAGAGACCCAGTACTTC,CASSSRTATKETQYF
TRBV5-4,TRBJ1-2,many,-,TGTGCCAGCAGCTTGCGGCGGATAGGTGGCTACACCTTC,CASSLRRIGGYTF
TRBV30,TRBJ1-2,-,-,TGTGCCTGGAGTGACAGGGTTAACTATGGCTACACCTTC,CAWSDRVNYGYTF
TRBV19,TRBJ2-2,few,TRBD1,TGTGCCAGTAGTCCGCAGGGACAGTGGGGGACCGGGGAGCTGTTTTTT,CASSPQGQWGTGELFF
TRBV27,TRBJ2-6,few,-,TGTGCCAGCAGTTCAGGGGGGGGACCCTCTACGGCCAACGTCCTGACTTTC,CASSSGGGPSTANVLTF
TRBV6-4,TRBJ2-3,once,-,TGTGCCAGCAGTGACTCAGTTACAGATACGCAGTATTTT,CASSDSVTDTQYF
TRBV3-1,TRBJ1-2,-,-,TGTGCCAGCAGCCGGGACCTCTATGGCTACACCTTC,CASSRDLYGYTF
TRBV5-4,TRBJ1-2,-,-,TGTGCCAGCAGCTTACTAGTGGACGGCTACACCTTC,CASSLLVDGYTF
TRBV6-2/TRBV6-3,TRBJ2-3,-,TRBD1,TGTGCCAGCAGTTCCGACAGGGAAAGGTATACGCAGTATTTT,CASSSDRERYTQYF
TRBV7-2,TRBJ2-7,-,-,TGTGCCAGCAGCTGGGGACTTCAGGGCTACGAGCAGTACTTC,CASSWGLQGYEQYF
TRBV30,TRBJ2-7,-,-,TGTGCCTGGAGTGCGGATTCCTACGAGCAGTACTTC,CAWSADSYEQYF
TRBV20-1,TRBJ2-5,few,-,TGCAGTGCTGTTTTATGGGGGGCACGATCAGAGACCCAGTACTTC,CSAVLWGARSETQYF
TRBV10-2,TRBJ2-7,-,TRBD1,TGCGCCAGCAGTTCAGCCGGGACAGGGGCCTACGAGCAGTACTTC,CASSSAGTGAYEQYF
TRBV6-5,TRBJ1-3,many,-,TGTGCCAGCGGTCGGGACACCATATATTTT,CASGRDTIYF